This record concerns one TCR beta chain sequence. This clonotype has just a few counts. What this receptor recognizes is not known. There are no base qualities to consult, and no much larger clone falls within one base. The data derive from a study of blood T cells in healthy people across ages (dated by TCRdb to between 2014 and 2016). In the study overall: Template switching captured roughly one uniquely barcoded TCR beta cDNA molecule per two T cells in model experiments. The study measured age-related changes in TCR beta repertoire diversity using deep sequencing normalized with unique cDNA molecular identifiers. The donors were divided into four age groups: young (average approximately 16 years), middle-aged (approximately 39), aged (approximately 62) and long-lived (roughly 82). To avoid experimental bias, donors of different ages were spread randomly across the sequencing lanes. For two donors (one aged 18 to 30 and one aged 80 or older), the study analyzed two additional independent replicas of 1 million unique cDNA reads from the same blood draw.

Library method: 5' RACE. The sequencer was an Illumina HiSeq 2500. The second PCR ran for about 7 to 11 cycles and used a J-beta primer mix along with a sample-barcoded 5' primer. Each TCR beta cDNA molecule received a unique molecular identifier from a template-switch 5' adaptor carrying 12 random nucleotides. Each sample yielded at least 2.5 million CDR3-containing paired-end reads. First-strand cDNA synthesis was performed from all RNA using the Mint cDNA synthesis kit, with priming by a TRBC-specific oligonucleotide. All cDNA was treated with uracil-DNA glycosylase and then went through a first 18-cycle PCR with the universal primers M1SS and BC2_uni_R. As for how the authors treated the data: Normalization of each sample was performed by random selection of 1 million high-quality reads, each carrying a distinct molecular identifier. Reads sharing molecular identifiers were discarded rather than binned into consensus sequences. MiTCR, set to a Q25 quality threshold and the strictest error-elimination algorithm, was used for CDR3 identification, clonotype clustering and error correction. A nonparametric unseen species model with Euler transformation was used to estimate lower-bound total TCR beta diversity. TCRdb trimmed public reads at Q25 via fastp, called clones via MiXCR and kept in-frame beta chains. Each record represents a unique CDR3 protein, reported with the most common genes and DNA among its rows. For this entry, the V and J calls and clone size follow TCRdb and not the study's own pipeline. Across this sample there are about 1.6 million distinct CDR3 sequences, with almost 35% seen only once. Approximately 10% of the sample comes from the top ten.

The donors were about 40 Caucasian individuals from Russia, aged roughly 6 to 90 years, who were systemically healthy. Each donor gave roughly 9 milliliters of peripheral blood, drawn into EDTA-treated Vacutainer tubes. PBMCs were isolated by Ficoll-Paque density-gradient centrifugation, with at least 7 million obtained per sample. Trizol reagent was used to extract total RNA from PBMCs, with at least 5.5 micrograms per sample. For every donor, flow cytometry on a PBMC aliquot measured the percentage of naive CD45RAhigh/CD27high T cells. From a lookup of the germline V gene (reference sequence), CDR1 and CDR2 are SEHNR and FQNEAQ. For this chain, trimming is 4 bases at the V end and 1 base at the J end, and the number of junction bases without a gene match is 5. From the cysteine through the phenylalanine, the CDR3 covers 15 amino acids. The entry retains the CDR3 DNA only, 45 bases that are in frame from base 1.

The study at large found these results: Donor CMV infection status was unknown, potentially confounding age-related changes in expanded clonotypes. Estimates of total diversity based on one million sequenced T cells were regarded as lower bounds and as underestimates. As age increased, observed TCR beta diversity per million T cells dropped in a roughly linear way, and a significant reduction was already evident by age around 41. Compared with the aged group, the long-lived group had more naive CD4+ T cells, fewer expanded clones and increased TCR diversity, suggesting age selection. A strong correlation was found between observed TCR beta diversity and the percentage of naive T cells measured by flow cytometry. Because profiling used bulk unsorted PBMCs, naive and antigen-experienced compartments could not be compared conclusively.

Sequencing used blood. The chain couples TRBV7-9 to TRBJ2-7; 9 middle bases align to TRBD2. The TCR comes from a woman between 25 and 40 years old in good health. This receptor carries the CDR3 CASSSISGGSYEQYF. The DNA sequence is given as TGTGCCAGCAGCTCAATAAGCGGGGGGTCCTACGAGCAGTACTTC.